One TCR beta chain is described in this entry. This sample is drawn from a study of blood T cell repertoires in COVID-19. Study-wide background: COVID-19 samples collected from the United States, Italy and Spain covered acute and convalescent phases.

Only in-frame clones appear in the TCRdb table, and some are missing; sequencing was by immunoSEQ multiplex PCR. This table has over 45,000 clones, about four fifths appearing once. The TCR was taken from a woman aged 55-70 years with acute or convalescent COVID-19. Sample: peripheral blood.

The CDR3: CASSFSGRTNNEQFF. CDR3 nucleotide sequence: TGTGCCAGCAGCTTTAGCGGGAGGACAAACAATGAGCAGTTCTTC. The chain combines TRBV7-9 with TRBJ2-1, with 10 bases that match TRBD2. The CDR3 contains 15 residues. V gave up 3 bases and J gave up 5 bases; unmatched junction bases: 4. CDR1 is SEHNR and CDR2 is FQNEAQ in the germline V gene (reference sequence).